The 32 T cell receptor beta chains in this list originate from one sample, sequenced in a study of blood T cell repertoires in COVID-19. TCRdb keeps only in-frame clones here, not all; method: immunoSEQ multiplex PCR. The table lists a few hundred thousand clones, about 86% of them singletons. Source material: peripheral blood. All receptors derive from a man aged 55-75 years who had recovered from COVID-19.

The chain links TRBV30 to TRBJ1-5; D is undetermined. Germline V CDR1 and CDR2: GTSNPN, SVGIG (reference sequence). The CDR3 totals 15 residues. V was trimmed by 0 bases and J by 1 base, leaving 10 bases between them. CDR3 region: CAWSVSLLSNQPQHF. CDR3 nucleotide sequence: TGTGCCTGGAGTGTAAGTCTACTCAGCAATCAGCCCCAGCATTTT.

The chain couples TRBV29-1 to TRBJ1-1; 9 nucleotides agree with TRBD1. Germline V gene lookup returns CDR1 SQVTM and CDR2 ANQGSEA. The CDR3 has 16 residues. V lost 7 bases, J lost 5 bases, and 17 bases stayed unmatched. The CDR3 loop reads CSGRSGTGRGGTEAFF. The CDR3 DNA reads as TGCAGCGGCCGGTCCGGGACAGGGCGTGGGGGAACTGAAGCTTTCTTT.

This clone was detected only a few times. The genes are TRBV6-5 and TRBJ2-1; D is perhaps TRBD1 (5 bases). The CDR3 consists of 14 residues. The germline CDR1 and CDR2 sequences are MNHEY and SVGAGI. Trimming took 5 bases from V and 0 from J, leaving 8 bases between them. The CDR3 is CASSTGSSYNEQFF. CDR3 DNA sequence: TGTGCCAGCAGTACAGGAAGCTCCTACAATGAGCAGTTCTTC.

This rearrangement joins TRBV29-1 to TRBJ1-1, with 9 nucleotides matching TRBD1. Germline CDR1 reads SQVTM; CDR2 reads ANQGSEA. V was pared by 5 bases and J by 3 bases, with 7 bases of the junction left unmatched. The CDR3 is made up of 14 amino acids. The CDR3 protein is CSVTGTGWYTEAFF. CDR3 sequence (DNA): TGCAGCGTTACTGGGACAGGGTGGTACACTGAAGCTTTCTTT. Supplemented by reference TRBV29-1 and TRBJ1-1, the full variable domain reads SAVISQKPSRDICQRGTSLTIQCQVDSQVTMMFWYRQQPGQSLTLIATANQGSEATYESGFVIDKFPISRPNLTFSTLTVSNMSPEDSSIYLCSVTGTGWYTEAFFGQGTRLTVV.

The V call is TRBV28, the J call TRBJ1-3; D ambiguous. V lost 3 bases and J lost 4, with 10 bases in between. The CDR3 is 14 amino acids. Germline V gives CDR1 MDHEN, CDR2 SYDVKM. The DNA of the CDR3 is TGTGCCAGCAGTTTTCGACAACAGGGAAACACCATATATTTT. Translated, it gives CASSFRQQGNTIYF. Drawing the rest from reference TRBV28 and TRBJ1-3, the complete variable domain is DVKVTQSSRYLVKRTGEKVFLECVQDMDHENMFWYRQDPGLGLRLIYFSYDVKMKEKGDIPEGYSVSREKKERFSLILESASTNQTSMYLCASSFRQQGNTIYFGEGSWLTVV.

This clone was detected only a few times. This chain links TRBV7-9 with TRBJ1-6, with 7 bases fitting TRBD1. The CDR3 runs 15 residues. Losses at the gene ends were 5 bases for V and 8 bases for J; bases not matched to a gene: 9. Germline assignment: CDR1 SEHNR and CDR2 FQNEAQ (reference sequence). The CDR3 coding sequence is TGTGCCAGCAGCCAAACGGGACAGAGGCATTCACCCCTCCACTTT. This translates into CASSQTGQRHSPLHF.

The table lists this clone with a few counts. The chain uses TRBV29-1 and TRBJ2-7, with 10 nucleotides matching TRBD1. In germline, CDR1 is SQVTM, CDR2 ANQGSEA. V lost 4 bases and J lost 4; bases outside the gene matches: 10. The CDR3 runs to 15 residues. CDR3 loop: CSVAGGQGILYEQYF. CDR3 in DNA: TGCAGCGTTGCAGGGGGACAGGGGATCCTATACGAGCAGTACTTC.

The chain is built from TRBV7-9 and TRBJ1-5, with TRBD1 matching over 9 bases. Germline V lookup: CDR1 SEHNR, CDR2 FQNEAQ (reference sequence). This CDR3 has 15 amino acids. The junction had 5 bases not matched to a gene; V was cut back by 1 base and J by 7 bases. CDR3 loop: CASSLGTGVYQPQHF. The CDR3 region has the DNA TGTGCCAGCAGCTTAGGGACAGGGGTATACCAGCCCCAGCATTTT.

The chain has TRBV6-4 and TRBJ2-3; 9 bases fit TRBD2. CDR1 and CDR2 from the germline V gene are MRHNA and SNTAGT. The CDR3 loop spans 16 amino acids. Trimming at V came to 10 bases and at J to 2 bases, leaving 13 bases not matched to a gene. The CDR3 loop reads CATAVLAGGPTDTQYF. CDR3 DNA sequence: TGTGCCACCGCCGTTCTGGCGGGAGGGCCCACAGATACGCAGTATTTT.

Here the CDR3 DNA reads TGTGCCAGCAGTGACGGTCGAGGCTACACCTTC. Translating it yields CASSDGRGYTF. This chain connects TRBV2 to TRBJ1-2; D gene uncertain. Germline CDR1 is SNHLY and CDR2 is FYNNEI. V lost 3 bases and J lost 8, with 7 bases in between. The CDR3 contains 11 residues.

The genes are TRBV10-3 and TRBJ1-6; possibly TRBD1 for D (6 bases). Germline V gives CDR1 ENHRY, CDR2 SYGVKD. With 3 bases removed from V and 8 bases from J, the gap between germline ends came to 11 bases. This CDR3 spans 14 amino acids. The CDR3: CAISDRGWDSPLHF. The CDR3 coding sequence is TGTGCCATCAGTGACAGGGGATGGGATTCACCCCTCCACTTT.

The rearrangement joins TRBV7-2 to TRBJ1-2; no clear D. The CDR3 has 12 amino acids. Germline CDR1 and CDR2: SGHTA and FQGNSA. V was trimmed by 4 bases and J by 8 bases, leaving 11 bases between them. In nucleotides, the CDR3 is TGTGCCAGCAGCTCGTCGACTGGGGGCTACACCTTC. The encoded protein is CASSSSTGGYTF.

The CDR3 loop is CASSVEGLRGQVGELFF. CDR3 in DNA: TGTGCCAGCAGCGTAGAGGGGTTGAGGGGGCAGGTCGGGGAGCTGTTTTTT. The V gene is TRBV9, the J gene TRBJ2-2, with TRBD1 matching over 7 bases. The length of the CDR3 is 17 residues. J was trimmed by 7 bases and V by 0 bases; bases with no gene match: 12. CDR1 is SGDLS, CDR2 YYNGEE, per germline.

The chain carries TRBV7-9 and TRBJ2-2; D uncertain. V lost 5 bases to trimming and J lost 8 bases, with 12 bases between them. This CDR3 spans 13 amino acids. Looked up from germline, CDR1 is SEHNR and CDR2 is FQNEAQ (reference sequence). This CDR3 is CASSISVVGELFF. The CDR3, as DNA: TGTGCCAGCAGCATATCCGTCGTGGGGGAGCTGTTTTTT.

This clone has a handful of counts. The chain recombines TRBV7-3 with TRBJ1-1; D is perhaps TRBD1 (5 bases). In germline, CDR1 is SGHTA, CDR2 FQGTGA. The CDR3 contains 13 residues. V dropped 3 bases and J dropped 1 base, with 6 bases sitting between them. CDR3 DNA: TGTGCCAGCAGCTTTCAGGGGAACACTGAAGCTTTCTTT. It encodes CASSFQGNTEAFF.

The chain employs TRBV19 and TRBJ2-1, with unresolved D. Between the trimmed V and J ends, which lost 7 bases and 2 bases, there was a span of 12 bases. Germline CDR1 is LNHDA and CDR2 is SQIVND (reference sequence). This CDR3 has 14 residues. Here the CDR3 DNA reads TGTGCCAGTATGAGGAACTTCGCCTACAATGAGCAGTTCTTC. Its protein product is CASMRNFAYNEQFF.

J is TRBJ2-7 and V is TRBV5-1; 7 positions agree with TRBD2. The CDR3 is 14 residues long. Germline values: CDR1 SGHRS, CDR2 YFSETQ. V lost 6 bases and J lost 0; bases outside the gene matches: 6. The CDR3 region has the DNA TGCGCCAGCACTGCTAGCGGACCCTCCTACGAGCAGTACTTC. This gives the protein CASTASGPSYEQYF.

The chain links TRBV18 to TRBJ2-3; 9 bases agree with TRBD2. In germline, CDR1 is KGHSH, CDR2 LQKENI. Trimming took 1 base from V and 5 from J; bases not matched to a gene: 4. The CDR3 sequence is 15 residues long. CDR3 sequence reads: CASSPRRGGRDTQYF. CDR3 DNA sequence: TGTGCCAGCTCACCACGGCGGGGGGGCCGAGATACGCAGTATTTT.

This clone has just one count. This chain uses TRBV5-1 with TRBJ1-4, with D perhaps TRBD1 (5 bases). Trimming pared 2 bases from V and 3 bases from J, leaving 11 bases between. CDR3 size: 15 residues. The V gene's germline CDR1 is SGHRS and CDR2 YFSETQ. In nucleotides, the CDR3 is TGCGCCAGCAGCTTTGGGGGGAAACCTAATGAAAAACTGTTTTTT. Its protein product is CASSFGGKPNEKLFF.

The rearrangement links TRBV9 to TRBJ2-5; a weak D match, TRBD1 (5 bases). CDR1 and CDR2 from the germline V gene are SGDLS and YYNGEE. Trimming shortened V by 1 base and J by 4 bases, and 5 bases separated the two germline ends. CDR3 length: 12 amino acids. DNA for the CDR3: TGTGCCAGCAGCGTACAGGGAGAGACCCAGTACTTC. It translates to CASSVQGETQYF.

The chain has TRBV11-2 and TRBJ2-7; TRBD1 aligns across 11 bases. J gave up 6 bases and V 3 bases, and 7 bases lay outside the gene matches. CDR3 size: 15 residues. From germline, CDR1 is SGHAT and CDR2 FQNNGV. DNA of the CDR3: TGTGCCAGCAGCTTTTTTTGGACAGGGGGCAGCGAGCAGTACTTC. Translation gives CASSFFWTGGSEQYF.

This chain joins TRBV3-1 (or the pseudogene TRBV3-2) and TRBJ2-4, with a tentative D call TRBD1 (5 bases). The CDR3 has 11 amino acids. Germline CDR1 and CDR2: LGHDT and YNNKEL (reference sequence). The germline V and J ends were trimmed by 2 bases and 15 bases, with 11 bases remaining between them. The CDR3 DNA follows: TGTGCCAGCAGCCAATTAGACAGACTGTACTTC. Protein product: CASSQLDRLYF.

The chain uses TRBV9 and TRBJ2-3, with 9 bases matching TRBD1. Per germline, CDR1 SGDLS and CDR2 YYNGEE. With V trimmed by 6 bases and J by 4 bases, 9 bases remained unmatched. The CDR3 covers 15 residues. The CDR3 nucleotides read TGTGCCAGCAAACAGGGGGCGAGTGGGTCAGATACGCAGTATTTT. Translation: CASKQGASGSDTQYF.

V usage is TRBV3-1 (or the pseudogene TRBV3-2) and J usage is TRBJ1-2; 7 nucleotides line up with TRBD1. Germline values: CDR1 LGHDT, CDR2 YNNKEL (reference sequence). The V and J ends lost 3 bases and 3 bases, in that order; junction bases with no gene match: 10. This CDR3 has 16 residues. CDR3 region: CASSHFLGTGDYGYTF. The CDR3 nucleotides read TGTGCCAGCAGCCACTTTCTTGGTACAGGGGACTATGGCTACACCTTC.

V usage is TRBV3-1 (or the pseudogene TRBV3-2) and J usage is TRBJ1-3; D not resolved. Germline V gene sequence: CDR1 LGHDT, CDR2 YNNKEL (reference sequence). The CDR3 is 13 residues long. V was shortened by 10 bases and J by 3 bases, with 13 bases between the two germline ends. The CDR3 region is CATSSQNGNTIYF. The CDR3 region has the DNA TGTGCCACGTCGTCACAGAATGGAAACACCATATATTTT.

The chain is built from TRBV7-9 and TRBJ1-4; 7 nucleotides agree with TRBD1. In germline, CDR1 is SEHNR, CDR2 FQNEAQ (reference sequence). Losses at the gene ends were 3 bases for V and 3 bases for J; bases not matched to a gene: 1. There are 14 residues in the CDR3. CDR3 sequence reads: CASSFGQANEKLFF. The CDR3 DNA reads TGTGCCAGCAGCTTCGGACAGGCTAATGAAAAACTGTTTTTT. Filled out from reference TRBV7-9 and TRBJ1-4, the complete variable domain reads DTGVSQNPRHKITKRGQNVTFRCDPISEHNRLYWYRQTLGQGPEFLTYFQNEAQLEKSRLLSDRFSAERPKGSFSTLEIQRTEQGDSAMYLCASSFGQANEKLFFGSGTQLSVL.

V gene TRBV5-5 combines with J gene TRBJ2-5; maybe TRBD1 (6 bases). Trimming removed 4 bases from V and 2 bases from J, with 18 bases in between. The CDR3 loop spans 16 amino acids. Germline loops: CDR1 SGHKS, CDR2 YYEKEE (reference sequence). The CDR3 here is CASSVQGMWGQETQYF. The CDR3 region has the DNA TGTGCCAGCAGCGTACAGGGCATGTGGGGGCAAGAGACCCAGTACTTC.

This clone occurred once. J is TRBJ2-7 and V is TRBV5-1; TRBD2 matches at 9 bases. The V gene end was trimmed by 3 bases and the J gene end by 1 base; junction bases not matched to a gene: 2. Germline CDR1 and CDR2: SGHRS and YFSETQ. The CDR3 consists of 14 residues. The DNA for the CDR3 is TGCGCCAGCAGCTCCCTAGCGGGGTCCTACGAGCAGTACTTC. This codes for CASSSLAGSYEQYF.

This chain connects TRBV3-1 (or the pseudogene TRBV3-2) to TRBJ2-7; 7 positions agree with TRBD2. The CDR3 contains 17 residues. J lost 2 bases, V lost 1 base, and 11 bases had no gene match. The germline CDR1 and CDR2 sequences are LGHDT and YNNKEL (reference sequence). The CDR3 coding sequence is TGTGCCAGCAGCCAAGCACCATCTAGCGGAAGCCCCTACGAGCAGTACTTC. Its translation: CASSQAPSSGSPYEQYF.

This chain joins TRBV11-2 and TRBJ2-3; 10 bases are a match to TRBD2. The germline V gene encodes CDR1 SGHAT and CDR2 FQNNGV. The CDR3 spans 16 residues. The V gene end was trimmed by 5 bases and the J gene end by 6 bases; junction bases not matched to a gene: 11. The CDR3 loop reads CASSQDGSGGSDTQYF. In DNA form, the CDR3 reads TGTGCCAGCAGCCAGGACGGTAGCGGGGGGTCGGATACGCAGTATTTT.

The chain recombines TRBV18 with TRBJ2-2; D remains ambiguous. This CDR3 comprises 13 residues. Looked up from germline, CDR1 is KGHSH and CDR2 is LQKENI. Trimming took off 3 bases at V and 4 bases at J, with 6 bases between the two ends. The DNA for the CDR3 is TGTGCCAGCTCACCTGACTCCACCGGGGAGCTGTTTTTT. Its protein product is CASSPDSTGELFF.

This chain joins TRBV30 and TRBJ1-1; D perhaps matches TRBD1 (6 bases). Trimming removed 2 bases from V and 3 bases from J, with 19 bases in between. Germline CDR1 GTSNPN, CDR2 SVGIG (reference sequence). The CDR3 contains 16 residues. CDR3 loop: CAWSRQEGRWDTEAFF. In DNA, the CDR3 is TGTGCCTGGAGTCGACAGGAAGGGCGTTGGGACACTGAAGCTTTCTTT.